This TCR beta chain was captured by sequencing in a study of blood T cell repertoires in COVID-19 (dated by TCRdb to the early 2020s). About the full investigation: Collaborator samples came from the United States, Italy and Spain and covered acute and convalescent phases of COVID-19. The sample metadata nearly always contained a de-identified subject ID, COVID-19 status, age in years and sex. The repertoires were released in a freely available public database meant as a resource for research on the immune response to SARS-CoV-2. Samples came from the ongoing ImmuneRACE study (first 160 participants) plus 1,254 subjects from 6 global collaborators. Where available, HLA class I and class II types were obtained from metadata supplied by the sample provider rather than from assay-based typing. The prospective study material was composed of cDNA or gDNA derived from T cells, B-cell-depleted T cells, or PBMCs. Deeply sampled blood TCRbeta repertoires from subjects exposed to, actively infected with, or recovered from COVID-19 were included in the dataset. Study-level results and caveats: How much clinical and demographic metadata was included differed by source and by participant, and the metadata was provided uncurated.

The CDR3 measures 15 amino acids from cysteine to phenylalanine. Solely the CDR3 DNA is kept, with 45 bases framed from the first base. CDR1 and CDR2 are read off the germline V gene as KGHSH and LQKENI. Trimming takes 3 bases off V and 5 bases off J; junction bases not matched to a gene: 4. A note on this clone: Its recognized antigen is unknown. One base away there is no much larger clone; base qualities are not given.

In the prospective study, participants were roughly 18 to 95 years old, resided in about two dozen geographic areas of the United States, and were enrolled through a virtual design. Cohort assignment in the prospective study relied on participant-reported clinical history from a screening survey and a study questionnaire. A participant counted as exposed if, within 2 weeks of entering the study, that participant had been in contact with someone who had a PCR-confirmed or clinician-diagnosed COVID-19 case. In the prospective study, mobile phlebotomists collected whole blood, serum and a nasopharyngeal or oropharyngeal swab from each participant. Additional blood draws and questionnaires over an approximately two-month period could optionally be provided by prospective study participants. Prospective study blood samples were shipped either frozen or at room temperature before DNA extraction. TCRbeta CDR3 regions were amplified from genomic DNA by means of the immunoSEQ Assay, a bias-controlled multiplex PCR. Per the original workflow: Nucleated cell counts per sample were estimated from amplification of reference gene primers within the assay. To quantify the absolute abundance of each unique TCRbeta CDR3 rearrangement, sequence reads were collapsed and filtered. For each sample, productive Simpson clonality was calculated by taking the square root of Simpson's diversity index across productive rearrangements. TCRdb holds this immuneACCESS table with in-frame rearrangements only. Some clones are missing; in checked studies, unresolved V genes explain under half, and the rest has no known cause. V and J calls and clone size are those listed in that table; D and trimming were worked out from the DNA. For this sample there are fewer than 250,000 clones; roughly 85% appear just once. 3.6% of the sample is held by the ten biggest clonotypes.

Sample: PBMCs or T cells enriched from blood (not recorded which). The sequence came from a woman in her thirties or forties who had been exposed to COVID-19. This receptor chain uses TRBV18 and TRBJ1-6, with 7 middle bases fitting TRBD1. The CDR3 has the sequence CASSPAGGHNSPLHF. The sequenced DNA is TGTGCCAGCTCACCCGCAGGGGGACATAATTCACCCCTCCACTTT.